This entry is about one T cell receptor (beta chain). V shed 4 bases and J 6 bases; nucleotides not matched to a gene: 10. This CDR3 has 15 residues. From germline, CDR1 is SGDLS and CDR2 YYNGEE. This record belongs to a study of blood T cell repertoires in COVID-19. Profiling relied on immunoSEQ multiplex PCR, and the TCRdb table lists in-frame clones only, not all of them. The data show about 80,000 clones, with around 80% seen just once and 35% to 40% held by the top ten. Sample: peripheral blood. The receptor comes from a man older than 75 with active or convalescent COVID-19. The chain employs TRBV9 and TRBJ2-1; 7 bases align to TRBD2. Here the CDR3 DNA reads TGTGCCAGCAGCTCGCCGACTAGCAGGCGCAATGAGCAGTTCTTC. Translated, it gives CASSSPTSRRNEQFF.